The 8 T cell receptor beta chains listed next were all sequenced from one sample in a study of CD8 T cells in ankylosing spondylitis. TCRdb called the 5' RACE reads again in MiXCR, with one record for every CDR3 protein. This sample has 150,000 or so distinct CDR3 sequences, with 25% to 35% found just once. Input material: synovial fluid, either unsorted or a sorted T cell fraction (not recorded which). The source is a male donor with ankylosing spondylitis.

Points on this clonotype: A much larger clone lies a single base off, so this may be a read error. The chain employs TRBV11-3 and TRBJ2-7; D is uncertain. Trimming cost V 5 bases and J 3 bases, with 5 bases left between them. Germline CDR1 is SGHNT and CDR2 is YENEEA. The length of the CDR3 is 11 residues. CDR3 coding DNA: TGTGCCAGCAGCATGGACTACGAGCAGTACTTC. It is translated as CASSMDYEQYF.

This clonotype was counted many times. This chain's CDR3 is CASKEHRSGTGELFF. CDR3 nucleotides: TGTGCCAGCAAGGAACACAGAAGTGGTACCGGGGAGCTGTTTTTT. This rearrangement joins TRBV12-3 or TRBV12-4 to TRBJ2-2, with unresolved D. This CDR3 has 15 residues. V was cut by 7 bases and J by 5 bases, with 17 bases left in between.

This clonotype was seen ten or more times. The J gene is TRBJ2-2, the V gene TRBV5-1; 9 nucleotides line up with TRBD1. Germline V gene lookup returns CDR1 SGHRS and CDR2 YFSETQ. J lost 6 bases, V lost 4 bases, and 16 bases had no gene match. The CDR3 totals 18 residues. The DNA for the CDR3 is TGCGCCAGCAGCCCCCGGGGCGCACGACAGGGGGGGTCCGGGGAGCTGTTTTTT. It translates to CASSPRGARQGGSGELFF. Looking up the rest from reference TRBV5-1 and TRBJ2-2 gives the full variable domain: KAGVTQTPRYLIKTRGQQVTLSCSPISGHRSVSWYQQTPGQGLQFLFEYFSETQRNKGNFPGRFSGRQFSNSRSEMNVSTLELGDSALYLCASSPRGARQGGSGELFFGEGSRLTVL.

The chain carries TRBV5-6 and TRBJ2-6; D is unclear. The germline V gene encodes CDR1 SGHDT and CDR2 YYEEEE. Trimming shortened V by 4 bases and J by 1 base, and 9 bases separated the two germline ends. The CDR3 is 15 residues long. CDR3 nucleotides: TGTGCCAGCAGCCCGTGGAGTTCTGGGGCCAACGTCCTGACTTTC. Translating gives CASSPWSSGANVLTF. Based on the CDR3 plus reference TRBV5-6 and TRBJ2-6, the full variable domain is DAGVTQSPTHLIKTRGQQVTLRCSPKSGHDTVSWYQQALGQGPQFIFQYYEEEERQRGNFPDRFSGHQFPNYSSELNVNALLLGDSALYLCASSPWSSGANVLTFGAGSRLTVL.

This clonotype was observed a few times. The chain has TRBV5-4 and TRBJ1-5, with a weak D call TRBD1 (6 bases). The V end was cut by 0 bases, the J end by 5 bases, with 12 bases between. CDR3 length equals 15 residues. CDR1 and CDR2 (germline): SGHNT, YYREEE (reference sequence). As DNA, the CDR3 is TGTGCCAGCAGCTTGGGTGGGGGGCACGATCAGCCCCAGCATTTT. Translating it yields CASSLGGGHDQPQHF.

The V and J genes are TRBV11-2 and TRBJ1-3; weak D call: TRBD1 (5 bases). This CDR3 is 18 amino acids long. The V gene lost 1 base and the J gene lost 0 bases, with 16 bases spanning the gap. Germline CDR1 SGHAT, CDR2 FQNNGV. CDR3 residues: CASSLGFGRADSGNTIYF. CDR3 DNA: TGTGCCAGCAGCTTAGGGTTCGGCAGGGCAGACTCTGGAAACACCATATATTTT.

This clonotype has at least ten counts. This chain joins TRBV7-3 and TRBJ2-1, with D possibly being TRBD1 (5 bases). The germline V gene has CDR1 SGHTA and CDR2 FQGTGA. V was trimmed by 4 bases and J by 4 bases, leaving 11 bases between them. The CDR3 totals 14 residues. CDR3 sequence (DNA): TGTGCCAGCAGCTCAAGGGGCCCATACAATGAGCAGTTCTTC. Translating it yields CASSSRGPYNEQFF.

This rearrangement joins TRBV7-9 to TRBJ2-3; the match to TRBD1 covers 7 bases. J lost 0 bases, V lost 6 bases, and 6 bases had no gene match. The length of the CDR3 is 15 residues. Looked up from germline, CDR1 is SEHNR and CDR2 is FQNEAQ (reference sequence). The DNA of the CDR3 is TGTGCCAGCAGTCCACTGGGACAGAGCACAGATACGCAGTATTTT. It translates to CASSPLGQSTDTQYF.